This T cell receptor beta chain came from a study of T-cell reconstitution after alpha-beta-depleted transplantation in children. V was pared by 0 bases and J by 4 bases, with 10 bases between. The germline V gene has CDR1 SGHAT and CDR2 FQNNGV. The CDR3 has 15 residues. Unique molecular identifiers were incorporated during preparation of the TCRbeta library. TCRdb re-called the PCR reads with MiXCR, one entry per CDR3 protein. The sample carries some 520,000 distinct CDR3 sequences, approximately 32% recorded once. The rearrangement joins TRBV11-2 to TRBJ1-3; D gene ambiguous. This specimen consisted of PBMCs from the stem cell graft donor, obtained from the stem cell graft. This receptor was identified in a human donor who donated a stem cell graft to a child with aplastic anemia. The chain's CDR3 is CASSLDPRSGNTIYF. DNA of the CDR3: TGTGCCAGCAGCTTAGATCCCAGGTCCGGAAACACCATATATTTT.